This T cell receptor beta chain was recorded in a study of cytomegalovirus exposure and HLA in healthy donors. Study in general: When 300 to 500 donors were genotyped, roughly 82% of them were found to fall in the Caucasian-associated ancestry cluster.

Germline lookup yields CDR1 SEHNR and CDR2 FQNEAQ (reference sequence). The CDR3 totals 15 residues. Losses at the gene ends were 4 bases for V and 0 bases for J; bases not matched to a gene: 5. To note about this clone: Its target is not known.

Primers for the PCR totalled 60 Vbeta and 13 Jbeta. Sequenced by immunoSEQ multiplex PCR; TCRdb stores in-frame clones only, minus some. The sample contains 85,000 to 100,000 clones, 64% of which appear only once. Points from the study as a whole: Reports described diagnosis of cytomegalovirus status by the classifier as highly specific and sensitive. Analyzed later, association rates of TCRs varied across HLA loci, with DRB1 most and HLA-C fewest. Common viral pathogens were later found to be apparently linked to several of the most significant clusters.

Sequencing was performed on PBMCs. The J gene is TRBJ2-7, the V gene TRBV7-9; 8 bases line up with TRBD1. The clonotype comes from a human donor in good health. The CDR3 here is CASSSPGQGSYEQYF. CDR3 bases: TGTGCCAGCAGCTCGCCCGGACAGGGCTCCTACGAGCAGTACTTC.